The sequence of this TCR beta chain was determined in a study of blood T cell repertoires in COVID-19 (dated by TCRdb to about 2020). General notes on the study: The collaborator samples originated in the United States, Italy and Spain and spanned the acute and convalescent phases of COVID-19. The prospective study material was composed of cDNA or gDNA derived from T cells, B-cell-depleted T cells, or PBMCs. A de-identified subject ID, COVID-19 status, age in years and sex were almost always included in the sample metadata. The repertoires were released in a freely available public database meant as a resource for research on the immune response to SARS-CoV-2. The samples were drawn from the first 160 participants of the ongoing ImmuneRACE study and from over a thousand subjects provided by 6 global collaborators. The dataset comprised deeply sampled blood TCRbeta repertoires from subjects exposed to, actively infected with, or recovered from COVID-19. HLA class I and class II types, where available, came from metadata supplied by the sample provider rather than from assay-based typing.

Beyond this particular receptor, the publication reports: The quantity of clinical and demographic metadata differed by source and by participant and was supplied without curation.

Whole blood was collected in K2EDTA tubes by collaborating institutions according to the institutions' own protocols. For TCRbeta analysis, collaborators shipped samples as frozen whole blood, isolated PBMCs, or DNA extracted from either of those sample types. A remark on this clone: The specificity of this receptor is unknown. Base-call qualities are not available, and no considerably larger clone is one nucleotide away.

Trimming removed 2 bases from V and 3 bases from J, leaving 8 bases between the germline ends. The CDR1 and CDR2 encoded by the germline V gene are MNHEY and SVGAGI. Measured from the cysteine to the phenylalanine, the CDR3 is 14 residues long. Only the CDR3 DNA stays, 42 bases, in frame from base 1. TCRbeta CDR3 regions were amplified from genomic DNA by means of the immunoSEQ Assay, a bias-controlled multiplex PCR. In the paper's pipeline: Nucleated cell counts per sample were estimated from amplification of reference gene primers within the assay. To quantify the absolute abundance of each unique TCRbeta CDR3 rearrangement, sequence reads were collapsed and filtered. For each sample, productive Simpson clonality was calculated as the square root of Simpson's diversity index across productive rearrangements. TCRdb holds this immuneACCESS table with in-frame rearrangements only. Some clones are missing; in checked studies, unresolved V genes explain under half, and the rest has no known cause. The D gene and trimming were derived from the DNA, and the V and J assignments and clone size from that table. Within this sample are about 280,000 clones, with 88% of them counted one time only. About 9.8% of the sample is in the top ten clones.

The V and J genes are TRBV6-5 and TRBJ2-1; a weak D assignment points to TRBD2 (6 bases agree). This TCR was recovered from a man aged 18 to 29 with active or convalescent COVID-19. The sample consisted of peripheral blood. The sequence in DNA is TGTGCCAGCAGTTACGGGGACTTCTACAATGAGCAGTTCTTC. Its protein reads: CASSYGDFYNEQFF.